This note documents a single T cell receptor beta chain sequence. The antigen is undetermined. The data belong to a study of cytomegalovirus exposure and HLA in healthy donors. Regarding the study as a whole: What a later analysis reportedly showed was that an Asian-associated ancestry cluster had fewer N-insertions than the roughly 700-donor mean.

In the PCR, 60 Vbeta and 13 Jbeta primers were used. Measured with immunoSEQ multiplex PCR; TCRdb has only the in-frame clones, and not every one. Among some 120,000 clones listed, approximately 80% were seen once. Sequencing input: PBMCs. This TCR was sampled from a man aged 50-60 years in good health and CMV-seronegative.

The CDR3 DNA is TGCGCCAGCAGCTTGGGCTCGGGCTCCTACAATGAGCAGTTCTTC. Its translation is CASSLGSGSYNEQFF. This chain uses TRBV5-1 with TRBJ2-1; no definite D call. The CDR3 is 15 amino acids. Germline lookup yields CDR1 SGHRS and CDR2 YFSETQ. V gave up 0 bases and J gave up 0 bases, with 7 bases separating them.